The 3 T cell receptor beta chains listed next were all sequenced from one sample in a study of T-cell reconstitution after alpha-beta-depleted transplantation in children. TCRbeta library construction was performed incorporating unique molecular identifiers. From the PCR reads, TCRdb called clonotypes with MiXCR, one entry per CDR3 protein. The table records hundreds of thousands of distinct CDR3 sequences, roughly 13% of them present only once. The specimen was PBMCs, collected before TCRalphabeta/CD19-depleted stem cell transplant. The receptors stem from a girl aged 2-10 years with congenital amegakaryocytic thrombocytopenia, due to receive a stem cell transplant.

V gene TRBV29-1 combines with J gene TRBJ1-1; no reliable D call. The V gene lost 4 bases and the J gene lost 1 base, with 19 bases spanning the gap. Germline CDR1 is SQVTM and CDR2 is ANQGSEA. The CDR3 is 16 residues long. CDR3 sequence reads: CSVASLPGSSNTEAFF. CDR3 nucleotides: TGCAGCGTTGCCTCGCTTCCGGGTTCGTCGAACACTGAAGCTTTCTTT. The variable domain in full, with the rest retrieved from reference TRBV29-1 and TRBJ1-1, is SAVISQKPSRDICQRGTSLTIQCQVDSQVTMMFWYRQQPGQSLTLIATANQGSEATYESGFVIDKFPISRPNLTFSTLTVSNMSPEDSSIYLCSVASLPGSSNTEAFFGQGTRLTVV.

This clonotype was counted many times. The chain combines TRBV7-2 with TRBJ2-3; D may match TRBD1 or TRBD2 (5 bases each). The CDR3 spans 14 residues. Germline-derived CDR1 and CDR2 are SGHTA and FQGNSA. Trimming removed 0 bases from V and 6 bases from J, with 10 bases in between. In nucleotides, the CDR3 is TGTGCCAGCAGCTTAGCGCGGTGGGGGGATACGCAGTATTTT. This sequence encodes CASSLARWGDTQYF.

This clonotype was detected only a few times. The chain employs TRBV4-2 and TRBJ2-6; D is perhaps TRBD2 (6 bases). The CDR3 is 15 residues long. Trimming pared 1 base from V and 2 bases from J, leaving 6 bases between. Germline CDR1 LGHNA, CDR2 YNFKEQ. The CDR3 here is CASSQGLAGANVLTF. The CDR3 DNA reads as TGTGCCAGCAGCCAAGGACTAGCTGGGGCCAACGTCCTGACTTTC.